This TCR beta chain was captured in a study of T-cell memory formation after mild COVID-19. Using its own MiXCR run on the 5' RACE reads, TCRdb lists one record per CDR3 protein. This table holds under 250,000 distinct CDR3 sequences, more than 9% found once. Per germline, CDR1 DFQATT and CDR2 SNEGSKA (reference sequence). The V gene lost 5 bases and the J gene lost 2 bases, with 9 bases spanning the gap. The CDR3 runs to 12 residues. The source material was PBMCs or a T cell subset sorted from them (not recorded which). This TCR derives from a man aged 18 to 35 who had mild COVID-19 (a few samples of this study predate the infection). Cell type and time point are not known. J is TRBJ1-1 and V is TRBV20-1; no clear D. CDR3 sequence reads: CSALHTNTEAFF. CDR3 coding DNA: TGCAGTGCTCTGCACACTAACACTGAAGCTTTCTTT.